The table lists the clone carrying this T cell receptor beta chain with a few counts. Exclusions: uncontrolled infection, other autoimmune disease, pregnancy, lactation. Orbital computed tomography and thyroid ultrasound, together with serum TRAb and thyroxine and clinical symptoms, were used for diagnoses. This CDR3 is 15 amino acids long. The V segment lost 4 bases and the J segment 2 bases; nucleotides outside the gene matches: 7. Germline CDR1 and CDR2: KGHSH and LQKENI. TCR beta CDR3 regions were amplified from RNA. HTBI primers were used for first-round RT-PCR of the TCR CDR3. Using its own MiXCR run on the multiplex PCR reads, TCRdb lists one record per CDR3 protein. Of around 520,000 distinct CDR3 sequences in the sample, 14% are singletons; the top ten hold 11% to 15%. This entry belongs to a study of T cells in Graves' hyperthyroidism and ophthalmopathy.

Sequenced material: blood. This receptor was obtained from a woman aged 35 to 49 with Graves' hyperthyroidism. The rearrangement links TRBV18 to TRBJ2-7; 8 bases are shared with TRBD2. CDR3 bases: TGTGCCAGCTCACGGGGGATGGGACTAGCCTACGAGCAGTACTTC. Amino acids: CASSRGMGLAYEQYF.